The subject of this entry is one T cell receptor beta chain. The sample belongs to a study of blood T cell repertoires in COVID-19. Participants, roughly 18 to 90 years old, spanned fewer than 25 US areas. The germline V and J ends were trimmed by 9 bases and 3 bases, with 27 bases remaining between them. The CDR3 contains 17 residues. CDR1 SGHRS and CDR2 YFSETQ come from the germline V gene. The repertoire was sequenced with immunoSEQ multiplex PCR; TCRdb's copy has only in-frame clones and lacks some. Among some 100,000 clones, just over 85% were seen once, and the ten largest hold roughly 2.6%. Material: PBMCs or T cells enriched from blood (not recorded which). This sequence joins TRBV5-1 and TRBJ2-5, with TRBD1 as a possible D gene (5 bases). The clonotype comes from a woman between 45 and 65 years old who had recovered from COVID-19. The CDR3 reads CAILSHPGHALEETQYF. In DNA, the CDR3 is TGCGCCATCCTATCACATCCAGGGCATGCGTTGGAAGAGACCCAGTACTTC.